One and the same sample provided the 13 T cell receptor beta chains below, sequenced in a study of graft-versus-host responses after intestinal transplantation. Sequencing was performed with immunoSEQ multiplex PCR; in TCRdb, only in-frame clones are kept and a portion is missing. The data show about 130,000 clones, over 90% seen once. The antigens for these receptors are not known. This specimen was unstimulated CD4+ T cells sorted from spleen or lymph node cells, taken before intestinal transplant. These receptors originate from a human donor who received an intestinal transplant.

The chain employs TRBV5-8 and TRBJ2-4; D not resolved. The V end lost 0 bases, the J end lost 3 bases, and 10 bases lay between the germline ends. There are 15 residues in the CDR3. From germline, CDR1 is SGHTS and CDR2 YDEGEE. CDR3 sequence: CASSLERWDKNIQYF. In DNA form, the CDR3 reads TGTGCCAGCAGCTTGGAACGATGGGACAAAAACATTCAGTACTTC. The entire variable domain, with the rest obtained from reference TRBV5-8 and TRBJ2-4, is as follows: EAGVTQSPTHLIKTRGQQATLRCSPISGHTSVYWYQQALGLGLQFLLWYDEGEERNRGNFPPRFSGRQFPNYSSELNVNALELEDSALYLCASSLERWDKNIQYFGAGTRLSVL.

This clone has more than one count but fewer than ten. The chain recombines TRBV10-3 with TRBJ1-3; TRBD1 matches 9 bases. CDR3 length: 15 residues. V was pared by 2 bases and J by 4 bases, with 3 bases of the junction left unmatched. The germline V gene encodes CDR1 ENHRY and CDR2 SYGVKD. Here the CDR3 reads CAISEGQGMGNTIYF. CDR3 nucleotides: TGTGCCATCAGTGAGGGACAGGGGATGGGAAACACCATATATTTT.

J is TRBJ2-1 and V is TRBV6-6, with 10 bases that match TRBD2. From germline, CDR1 is MNHNY and CDR2 SVGAGI (reference sequence). This CDR3 has 15 amino acids. V gave up 0 bases and J gave up 12 bases; unmatched junction bases: 8. The CDR3 DNA reads as TGTGCCAGCAGTTACTCTCTAGCGGGAGATCGGGTGCAGTTCTTC. This encodes CASSYSLAGDRVQFF.

The chain couples TRBV7-8 to TRBJ1-1; D uncertain. The germline gives CDR1 SGHVS, CDR2 FQNEAQ. The CDR3 sequence is 15 residues long. V was cut by 0 bases and J by 0 bases, with 8 bases left in between. This chain's CDR3 is CASSLAGHLNTEAFF. The CDR3 DNA sequence: TGTGCCAGCAGCTTAGCCGGGCACTTGAACACTGAAGCTTTCTTT.

This clone has just a few counts. The V and J genes are TRBV7-2 and TRBJ2-7; 15 nucleotides match TRBD2. The CDR3 is 15 residues long. The trim removed 5 bases at V and 4 bases at J, leaving 3 bases unmatched. Germline V gene data show CDR1 as SGHTA and CDR2 as FQGNSA. CDR3 DNA sequence: TGTGCCAGCAGCCGGGGGACTAGCGGGGGGTACGAGCAGTACTTC. Amino acid sequence: CASSRGTSGGYEQYF. Full variable domain (rest looked up from reference TRBV7-2 and TRBJ2-7): GAGVSQSPSNKVTEKGKDVELRCDPISGHTALYWYRQSLGQGLEFLIYFQGNSAPDKSGLPSDRFSAERTGGSVSTLTIQRTQQEDSAVYLCASSRGTSGGYEQYFGPGTRLTVT.

This rearrangement joins TRBV19 to TRBJ1-5, with D perhaps matching TRBD1 (5 bases). V was trimmed by 1 base and J by 4 bases, leaving 14 bases between them. CDR1 is LNHDA and CDR2 is SQIVND in the germline V gene (reference sequence). There are 16 residues in the CDR3. This chain's CDR3 is CASSIGGASINQPQHF. In nucleotides, the CDR3 is TGTGCCAGTAGTATAGGAGGGGCCTCCATAAATCAGCCCCAGCATTTT.

The chain has TRBV2 and TRBJ2-3; 11 bases match TRBD1. CDR3 length: 15 residues. V dropped 5 bases and J dropped 1; count of bases not matched to a gene: 2. The germline CDR1 and CDR2 sequences are SNHLY and FYNNEI. The CDR3 sequence is CASSPDRGRTDTQYF. In nucleotides, the CDR3 is TGTGCCAGCAGTCCGGACAGGGGGCGCACAGATACGCAGTATTTT.

The CDR3 DNA follows: TGTGCTAGTGGTTTCGGTGGGGATAATGAAAAACTGTTTTTT. As protein: CASGFGGDNEKLFF. The chain links TRBV12-5 to TRBJ1-4; D ambiguous. Germline V gives CDR1 LGHNT, CDR2 FRNRAP. The length of the CDR3 is 14 residues. V gave up 3 bases and J gave up 4 bases, with 9 bases separating them.

The chain links TRBV19 to TRBJ2-5; the D is unclear. The germline gives CDR1 LNHDA, CDR2 SQIVND (reference sequence). V gave up 3 bases and J gave up 5 bases, with 13 bases separating them. The CDR3 totals 14 residues. Written as DNA, the CDR3 is TGTGCCAGTAGTATCCCCCTAGAGAGGGAGACCCAGTACTTC. This encodes CASSIPLERETQYF.

This clone occurred once. CDR3 sequence: CASSQGDGISYNEQFF. As DNA, the CDR3 is TGTGCCAGCAGCCAAGGGGATGGTATCTCCTACAATGAGCAGTTCTTC. The chain employs TRBV4-2 and TRBJ2-1; D gene unclear. CDR1 and CDR2 from the germline V gene are LGHNA and YNFKEQ. V was trimmed by 1 base and J by 0 bases, leaving 10 bases between them. CDR3 length equals 16 residues.

In its sample, this clone was seen once. V usage is TRBV28 and J usage is TRBJ2-5, with D possibly TRBD2 on 6 matching bases. Matching the DNA end better, TRBJ2-7 makes the J call doubtful. Germline loops: CDR1 MDHEN, CDR2 SYDVKM. The CDR3 covers 14 residues. The CDR3, as DNA: TGTGCCAGCAGTTTATGGGGCAGGGAGGACGAGCAGTACTTC. Amino acids: CASSLWGREDEQYF.

This clone was detected once. The rearrangement joins TRBV19 to TRBJ1-2; no reliable D call. The CDR3 consists of 13 residues. Trimming stripped 4 bases from V and 3 bases from J, with 9 bases between. Germline V gene sequence: CDR1 LNHDA, CDR2 SQIVND (reference sequence). The CDR3 loop reads CASSTQADYGYTF. The CDR3 bases are TGTGCCAGTAGTACCCAAGCGGACTATGGCTACACCTTC.

This clone was seen just once. The rearrangement uses TRBV20-1 and TRBJ2-7, with no clear D. The ends were cut back, 4 bases at V and 2 bases at J, with 3 bases in the middle. The CDR3 has 10 residues. Looked up from germline, CDR1 is DFQATT and CDR2 is SNEGSKA (reference sequence). CDR3 region: CSAITYEQYF. The CDR3, as DNA: TGCAGTGCTATCACCTACGAGCAGTACTTC.